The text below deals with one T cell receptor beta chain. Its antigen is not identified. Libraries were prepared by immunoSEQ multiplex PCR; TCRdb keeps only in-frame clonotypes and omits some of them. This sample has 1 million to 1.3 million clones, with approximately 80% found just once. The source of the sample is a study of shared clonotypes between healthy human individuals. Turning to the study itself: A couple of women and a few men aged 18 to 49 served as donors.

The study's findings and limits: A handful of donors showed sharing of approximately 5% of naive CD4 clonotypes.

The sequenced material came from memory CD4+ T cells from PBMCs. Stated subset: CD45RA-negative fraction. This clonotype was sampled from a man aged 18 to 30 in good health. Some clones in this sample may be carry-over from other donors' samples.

CDR3 sequence (DNA): TGTGCCAGCAGTCGAGGGGGCGCCGAATACGAGCAGTACTTC. Translation: CASSRGGAEYEQYF. This sequence joins TRBV28 and TRBJ2-7; 7 bases align to TRBD1. The CDR3 has 14 residues. Per germline, CDR1 MDHEN and CDR2 SYDVKM. J was trimmed by 4 bases and V by 5 bases; bases with no gene match: 8. Full variable domain (outside the CDR3, taken from reference TRBV28 and TRBJ2-7): DVKVTQSSRYLVKRTGEKVFLECVQDMDHENMFWYRQDPGLGLRLIYFSYDVKMKEKGDIPEGYSVSREKKERFSLILESASTNQTSMYLCASSRGGAEYEQYFGPGTRLTVT.